This T cell receptor (beta chain) was obtained from a study of cytomegalovirus exposure and HLA in healthy donors (dated by TCRdb to the late 2010s). The study in broad terms: An earlier analysis of 587 of the donors reported 250 to 350 Gb of sequence data and around 110 million unique TCR beta sequences from 190 million or so T cells. Rather than drawing on any new phenotypic data, the later analysis identified candidate immune exposures from TCR beta sequences and the way those sequences occurred across donors. An early release that covered 640 HLA-typed donors contained approximately 320 gigabases of sequencing data and tens of millions of unique TCR sequences. Among the roughly 400 genotyped donors, around 81% belonged to the genetic ancestry cluster associated with self-reported Caucasian donors. To predict cytomegalovirus infection status, the study combined high-throughput TCR immunosequencing, statistical association of individual TCRs with disease status, and machine learning. Along with the roughly 700-subject first cohort, a separate validation cohort of over a hundred different subjects was used. To study patterns of TCR occurrence, a later analysis re-analyzed previously published TCR beta repertoires from 666 donors and added high-resolution HLA genotyping. HLA typing covered class I and class II loci at four-digit resolution. Because of strong linkage in the cohort, roughly five DR-DQ haplotypes were treated as single units for association and clustering. On average, 235,054 unique TCR beta nucleotide sequences were sequenced per donor among 350 to 400 genotyped donors of the cohort, with approximately 18% of those sequences being non-productive. The number of typed donors differed by locus: 629-630 for A, B, C, DRB1 and DQB1; approximately 530 for DQA1; roughly 600 for DPA1; and some 430 for DPB1. The study was designed to test whether signatures of past pathogen exposure could be identified by cataloging public T cell receptors. Using immunosequencing, the study profiled T cell repertoires from some 670 subjects and related those repertoires to cytomegalovirus serostatus. In an earlier analysis of roughly 540 of the donors, high-throughput TCR beta sequencing was used to judge whether each TCR beta V gene segment behaved as functional or pseudogenic. A later genetic analysis took genome-wide SNP genotypes for about 55% of the roughly 670 donors and used that subset as a discovery cohort. Donor age, sex, ethnicity and CMV serostatus were compiled together with the repertoire data. All discovery cohort repertoires had been generated on a single sequencing platform.

Notes on this clone: This clone's antigen is unknown. There are no base qualities to consult, and no much larger clone falls within one base.

The germline V gene encodes CDR1 SEHNR and CDR2 FQNEAQ (reference sequence). Including the terminal cysteine and phenylalanine, the CDR3 comprises 16 residues. Only the CDR3 portion is preserved as DNA: 48 bases, with reading frame beginning at the first base. Trimming leaves V shorter by 0 bases and J shorter by 5 bases, with the junction holding 3 bases beyond the gene matches. What the research found in general, with its limitations: The 87-base-pair reads could not distinguish some IMGT-functional V segments, including TRBV6-2 and TRBV6-3, so those segments were excluded. Sequencing depth was assumed to be roughly uniform across donors in the presence/absence analyses, though that assumption may not hold. Immune exposure information for the cohort was limited to CMV serostatus. A later genetic analysis reported fewer N-insertions in productive TCRs among donors in an Asian-associated ancestry cluster than the roughly 690-donor mean. A total of fewer than 200 TCR beta chains were listed by the study as associated with cytomegalovirus. Strong co-occurrence of HLA alleles, especially DR and DQ, made assigning TCR associations to individual alleles difficult. Only TCR beta chains were sequenced in this cohort, and the absence of alpha or paired-chain data limited detectable features. According to a later analysis, TCR association rates differed among HLA loci, with DRB1 alleles showing the most associated TCRs and HLA-C alleles showing the fewest. In a later analysis, most CMV-associated TCR beta chains were found to appear HLA-restricted, with HLA associations seemingly driven largely by CMV exposure. In a later genetic analysis, a missense DCLRE1C variant was associated with V-gene and J-gene trimming of TCR beta chains, and the association was replicated in an independent cohort. An earlier analysis of 450 to 750 of the donors showed that most TCR beta V segments appeared in productive rearrangements either about 87% or about 30% of the time, which broadly matched IMGT annotations. According to the authors, the approach could potentially be generalized to other disease states and immunological phenotypes. A group of highly shared sequence variants was considered likely to be a technical artifact of the sequencing pipeline. The classifier was reported to diagnose cytomegalovirus status with high specificity and sensitivity in both the original and validation cohorts. Correlated functional status among segregating V segments might be attributable to linkage disequilibrium, but an unknown experimental factor could not be ruled out. Specific HLA alleles were associated with around 18,000 TCR beta sequences at a false discovery rate of 0.05 in a later analysis. In vitro tests confirmed that three of the cytomegalovirus-associated TCR beta chains recognize cytomegalovirus antigens. A later analysis reported that several top co-occurrence clusters appeared linked to parvovirus B19, influenza, CMV and Epstein-Barr virus. A later analysis found that HLA-associated TCR beta chains were more clonally expanded and had lower generation probabilities than equally common non-associated chains. HLA typing was unavailable for some donors at each locus, so association tests used only the typed subset. A further reported finding was that TCR beta sequences accurately predicted the HLA-A and HLA-B alleles for most subjects in the first cohort. Most TCR sequences were seen in very few donors, while some public TCRs were found in many individuals. The earlier analysis of 587 of the donors excluded roughly 17 rarely observed V segments, including chromosome 9 orphons, because counts were too low.

In total, around 600 healthy bone marrow donors made up the cohort. At the time of sampling, every cohort member was nominally healthy, though immune exposures that went unrecorded were likely present. The donor was CMV seronegative and belonged to the group of 350 to 400 seronegative cohort members. Every donor gave a peripheral blood sample, and the peripheral blood mononuclear cells from that sample were used for TCR beta sequencing. Genomic DNA was extracted from the blood cell samples with the Qiagen DNeasy Blood Extraction Kit. The library relied on the immunoSEQ multiplex PCR assay. The multiplex PCR relied on a mix of 60 forward primers for TCR Vbeta segments and 13 reverse primers for TCR Jbeta segments. The CDR3 region of rearranged TCR beta genes was amplified from genomic DNA with a multiplex PCR assay. The amplified TCR beta libraries were sequenced on the Illumina HiSeq System as 87-base-pair reads. In the source study's methods: In a later analysis, 70 million to 95 million unique TCR beta chains were counted across the 500 to 850 repertoires, and around 11 million of these chains were shared by at least two donors. Raw reads were error-corrected and collapsed into unique sequences by a nearest-neighbor algorithm in which closely related sequences were merged to remove PCR and sequencing errors. To assign V, D and J gene segments, CDR3 sequences were aligned to IMGT reference sequences. For a sequence to be retained, a match of at least six nucleotides was required to both a V gene segment and a J gene segment. Rearrangements were called productive when the CDR3 lacked stop codons and stayed in frame with V and J; all others were non-productive. CDR3 was defined by IMGT convention, running from the second conserved V-encoded cysteine to the conserved J-encoded phenylalanine. The earlier analysis of fewer than 700 of the donors excluded sequences that lacked an unambiguous match to a single V gene segment. In an earlier analysis of roughly 600 of the donors, a V segment was called functional when productive rearrangements were above 56.7%, and segregating when the standard deviation between donors exceeded 5%. A statistical classification framework was developed to diagnose cytomegalovirus status using the catalog of TCR beta chain sequences. In a later analysis, V and J genes were assigned by comparing TCR nucleotide sequences against IMGT/GENE-DB human TR gene sequences. A later analysis assigned CDR3 sequences and most-parsimonious VDJ recombination scenarios with the TCRdist pipeline. In a later analysis, every TCR beta chain was defined by the combination of its CDR3 amino acid sequence and its V-gene family, and reads without a unique V-gene family were dropped. As a way to deal with suspected cross-contamination and a sequencing artifact, a later analysis dropped over 550 nucleotide sequences that were highly shared and had low generation probability. For each public chain, a later analysis derived a clonal expansion index from normalized ranks of inferred template counts within each repertoire. A later analysis computed generation probabilities with a VDJ recombination model fitted to out-of-frame rearrangements, and checked the results against IGoR. In a later analysis, hypergeometric tests were used to score TCR-TCR, TCR-HLA and TCR-CMV co-occurrence, with a repertoire-size bias correction applied to TCR pairs. In a later analysis, false discovery rates were estimated by permuting HLA or CMV assignments 20 times. A later analysis grouped co-occurring TCRs with DBSCAN, adding TCRdist sequence similarity when clustering within HLA-allele-positive subsets. Co-occurrence clustering excluded repertoires with fewer than 30,000 or more than 120,000 public chains, plus five with anomalous nucleotide sharing. This immuneACCESS table, as held by TCRdb, lists in-frame sequences with V and J called but not all clones. Of the missing ones, under half trace to an unresolved V gene in checked studies; the others have no known cause. V, J and clone size were drawn from that table, and D and trimming were deduced from the DNA. Counted in this sample were over 110,000 clones; around 73% of them appeared once. In total, the top ten clones hold over 1% of the sample.

The sequencing input was PBMCs. The receptor was isolated from a woman aged 35 to 49 in good health and CMV-seronegative. The chain couples TRBV7-9 to TRBJ2-3; 12 central bases correspond to TRBD1. The sequence in DNA is TGTGCCAGCAGCTTAGCCGGGACAGGGGGCGGAGATACGCAGTATTTT. Its protein reads: CASSLAGTGGGDTQYF. The reference TRBV7-9 and TRBJ2-3 proteins fill in what lies around the CDR3, so the full variable domain reads DTGVSQNPRHKITKRGQNVTFRCDPISEHNRLYWYRQTLGQGPEFLTYFQNEAQLEKSRLLSDRFSAERPKGSFSTLEIQRTEQGDSAMYLCASSLAGTGGGDTQYFGPGTRLTVL.